This is a list of T cell receptor beta chains from one sample in a study of blood T cells in healthy people across ages. Each CDR3 protein gets one entry after TCRdb re-called the 5' RACE reads with MiXCR. The sample yields 1.5 million to 2 million distinct CDR3 sequences, roughly 50% seen once. The specimen sequenced was blood. The source is a woman between 35 and 50 years old in good health. Both conserved end residues are part of each CDR3. The D gene is left open where the match is weak. Some rows mark clone size as missing; the rest say once, few, many or name a class of expanded clone.

J | size | V | D | DNA | CDR3
TRBJ2-1 | NA | TRBV18 | NA | TGTGCCAGCTCACCCAGGGAGATGGGCCTCTACAATGAGCAGTTCTTC | CASSPREMGLYNEQFF
TRBJ2-3 | many | TRBV4-3 | NA | TGCGCCAGCAGCCAAGGGGAGAGCGATACGCAGTATTTT | CASSQGESDTQYF
TRBJ2-5 | NA | TRBV5-6 | NA | TGTGCCAGCAGCTTGTTGAATATTCGGGAGACCCAGTACTTC | CASSLLNIRETQYF
TRBJ1-2 | few | TRBV4-3 | NA | TGCGCCAGCAGCCAACAGACCGACGCTGGTGGCTACACCTTC | CASSQQTDAGGYTF
TRBJ2-5 | NA | TRBV6-6 | TRBD2 | TGTGCCGGCAGTGGGTACCCTAGCGGACAAGAGACCCAGTACTTC | CAGSGYPSGQETQYF
TRBJ2-3 | few | TRBV3-1 | NA | TGTGCCAGCAGCCAAGTGTGGGGCACAGATACGCAGTATTTT | CASSQVWGTDTQYF
TRBJ2-5 | NA | TRBV4-1 | NA | TGCGCCAGCGGCCTCCTGAAGGGGGGCCAAGAGACCCAGTACTTC | CASGLLKGGQETQYF
TRBJ2-2 | once | TRBV27 | NA | TGTGCCAGCAGTTCTAGTGCCACGGGGGCCGGGGAGCTGTTTTTT | CASSSSATGAGELFF
TRBJ2-3 | few | TRBV7-2 | NA | TGTGCCAGCAGCTTATTCCCCAGGGCGTCCACAGATACGCAGTATTTT | CASSLFPRASTDTQYF
TRBJ2-5 | many | TRBV18 | NA | TGCGCCAGCAGCTTGGGGCAGAAAGAGACCCAGTACTTC | CASSLGQKETQYF
TRBJ2-5 | few | TRBV7-9 | TRBD1 | TGTGCCAGCAGCTCCCGTGGACAGGGGGAGCGAGAGACCCAGTACTTC | CASSSRGQGERETQYF
TRBJ2-5 | NA | TRBV24-1 | TRBD1 | TGTGCCACCAGTGACGAACAGGGGGCTCAGGAGACCCAGTACTTC | CATSDEQGAQETQYF
TRBJ2-1 | few | TRBV20-1 | NA | TGCAGTCCTCTAGTGGGGGTTGAGCAGTTCTTC | CSPLVGVEQFF
TRBJ2-7 | NA | TRBV21-1 | NA | TGTGCCAGCAGCAAGGACTGCAACGTCTCCTACGAGCAGTACTTC | CASSKDCNVSYEQYF
TRBJ1-4 | NA | TRBV12-3/TRBV12-4 | NA | TGTGCCAGCAATTACGGCAGTTCCACTAATGAAAAACTGTTTTTT | CASNYGSSTNEKLFF
TRBJ1-2 | NA | TRBV24-1 | NA | TGTGCCACCAGTCCGCAGGTTGTTACGGGGTATGGCTACACCTTC | CATSPQVVTGYGYTF
TRBJ1-2 | NA | TRBV7-2 | NA | TGTGCCAGCAGCTTAGCGGGGGGCAGTAAGGATGGCTACACCTTC | CASSLAGGSKDGYTF
TRBJ2-6 | NA | TRBV5-1 | NA | TGCGCCAGCAGCTCAGGGACAACGAGCTCTGGGGCCAACGTCCTGACTTTC | CASSSGTTSSGANVLTF
TRBJ2-1 | NA | TRBV7-3 | NA | TGTGCCAGCAGCTTAATCGGGCAGAGACACAGTGAGCAGTTCTTC | CASSLIGQRHSEQFF
TRBJ2-5 | NA | TRBV14 | NA | TGTGCCAGCAGCCATCAGCCTCAGACAGGTCGGGGAGAGACCCAGTACTTC | CASSHQPQTGRGETQYF
TRBJ2-7 | NA | TRBV28 | TRBD1 | TGTGCCAGCCTGTTTCCTGAGGGACAGGCCCCCTACGAGCAGTACTTC | CASLFPEGQAPYEQYF
TRBJ2-5 | few | TRBV5-1 | TRBD1 | TGCGCCAGCAGCCTTACCTACCGGGACAGCCAAGAGACCCAGTACTTC | CASSLTYRDSQETQYF
TRBJ1-2 | NA | TRBV20-1 | TRBD1 | TGCAGTGCTGACGGGACAGGGGGCTATGGCTACACCTTC | CSADGTGGYGYTF
TRBJ2-5 | NA | TRBV3-1 | NA | TGTGCCAGCAGCCAAGATCGGATGGGGCTGGAGACCCAGTACTTC | CASSQDRMGLETQYF
TRBJ1-2 | NA | TRBV10-3 | NA | TGTGCCATCAGGGGGACGGAATTCTATGGCTACACCTTC | CAIRGTEFYGYTF
TRBJ2-7 | NA | TRBV20-1 | TRBD1 | TGCAGTGCTAGAGAGGGACAGAGCGAGCAGTACTTC | CSAREGQSEQYF
TRBJ2-2 | NA | TRBV7-3 | TRBD1 | TGTGCCAGCAGCTTAACGGGACAGACTAACACCGGGGAGCTGTTTTTT | CASSLTGQTNTGELFF
TRBJ2-3 | few | TRBV7-2 | NA | TGTGCCAGCAGCCCCCAGGCTGGGTTAGGAGATACGCAGTATTTT | CASSPQAGLGDTQYF
TRBJ2-5 | NA | TRBV3-1 | TRBD2 | TGTGCCAGCAGCCAAGAATTTTCCGGACTAGCCGCCGTAGGAGAGACCCAGTACTTC | CASSQEFSGLAAVGETQYF
TRBJ2-7 | NA | TRBV27 | TRBD1 | TGTGCCAGCAGTTCCTACAGGGGGCTGGGGGAGTACTTC | CASSSYRGLGEYF
TRBJ1-2 | many | TRBV7-9 | NA | TGTGCCAGCAGCTTTTCCGACGGCTACACCTTC | CASSFSDGYTF
TRBJ2-5 | few | TRBV3-1 | NA | TGTGCCAGCAGCCGAATGGAGGGGACCCAGTACTTC | CASSRMEGTQYF